Presented here are 21 T cell receptor beta chains from one specimen sequenced in a study of OX40 agonist ivuxolimab in advanced cancers. The repertoire was sequenced with immunoSEQ multiplex PCR; TCRdb's copy has only in-frame clones and lacks some. The sample lists around 33,000 clones, over 85% seen once, with about 8.2% in the top ten. Source: CD4+ or CD8+ T cells sorted from blood, taken in a trial of the OX40 agonist ivuxolimab. The receptors here all came from an adult with an advanced solid tumor such as melanoma, head and neck, liver or kidney cancer.

V and J are TRBV18 and TRBJ1-1; D gene uncertain. V was cut by 4 bases and J by 3 bases, with 9 bases left in between. Germline loops: CDR1 KGHSH, CDR2 LQKENI. CDR3 size: 13 residues. CDR3 in DNA: TGTGCCAGCTCACTGCGGGTTGACACTGAAGCTTTCTTT. This sequence encodes CASSLRVDTEAFF.

This chain connects TRBV18 to TRBJ1-2, with D possibly matching TRBD1 (5 bases). Trimming stripped 3 bases from V and 3 bases from J, with 14 bases between. The CDR3 is 15 amino acids. Germline V gene sequence: CDR1 KGHSH, CDR2 LQKENI. CDR3 sequence reads: CASSPGLRADYGYTF. CDR3 coding DNA: TGTGCCAGCTCACCGGGGCTCCGGGCCGACTATGGCTACACCTTC.

The chain employs TRBV6-5 and TRBJ2-1, with 7 bases that match TRBD2. This CDR3 comprises 15 residues. The V gene end was trimmed by 2 bases and the J gene end by 9 bases; junction bases not matched to a gene: 10. The germline V gene encodes CDR1 MNHEY and CDR2 SVGAGI. DNA of the CDR3: TGTGCCAGCAGTTACGGGGTAGCGGGTGTGGGTGAGCAGTTCTTC. Its translation is CASSYGVAGVGEQFF.

The chain has TRBV11-3 and TRBJ2-7; 8 nucleotides match TRBD2. The V gene end was trimmed by 4 bases and the J gene end by 7 bases; junction bases not matched to a gene: 6. The CDR3 loop spans 13 amino acids. Germline CDR1 and CDR2: SGHNT and YENEEA. The DNA for the CDR3 is TGTGCCAGCAGCTGGGCGGGAGGTCAAGAGCAGTACTTC. This encodes CASSWAGGQEQYF.

Only a few counts were recorded for this clone. This chain links TRBV5-1 with TRBJ1-1; D is possibly TRBD1 (6 bases). Germline V lookup: CDR1 SGHRS, CDR2 YFSETQ. V gave up 1 base and J gave up 4 bases, with 11 bases separating them. The CDR3 sequence is 14 residues long. The CDR3 loop reads CASSLQGGTTEAFF. DNA of the CDR3: TGCGCCAGCAGCTTGCAAGGGGGTACCACTGAAGCTTTCTTT.

The V call is TRBV18, the J call TRBJ2-7; 9 bases match TRBD1. The CDR3 has 14 residues. The germline gives CDR1 KGHSH, CDR2 LQKENI. V shed 3 bases, J shed 3 bases, and the junction held 3 bases outside the gene matches. The CDR3 nucleotides are TGTGCCAGCTCACCTGGGACAGGGAGCTACGAGCAGTACTTC. It translates to CASSPGTGSYEQYF.

V usage is TRBV11-3 and J usage is TRBJ1-1, with a weak D call TRBD1 (6 bases). This CDR3 is built from 13 residues. CDR1 SGHNT and CDR2 YENEEA come from the germline V gene. V was shortened by 1 base and J by 8 bases, with 11 bases between the two germline ends. CDR3 amino acids: CASSLVLTGEAFF. The CDR3 DNA reads as TGTGCCAGCAGCTTAGTGCTTACAGGGGAAGCTTTCTTT.

This chain links TRBV7-2 with TRBJ1-1; 7 bases align to TRBD1. Germline CDR1 reads SGHTA; CDR2 reads FQGNSA. The trim removed 1 base at V and 2 bases at J, leaving 4 bases unmatched. There are 15 residues in the CDR3. The CDR3 protein is CASSLVAGGNTEAFF. CDR3 coding DNA: TGTGCCAGCAGCTTAGTAGCAGGGGGAAACACTGAAGCTTTCTTT. Looking up the rest from reference TRBV7-2 and TRBJ1-1 gives the full variable domain: GAGVSQSPSNKVTEKGKDVELRCDPISGHTALYWYRQSLGQGLEFLIYFQGNSAPDKSGLPSDRFSAERTGGSVSTLTIQRTQQEDSAVYLCASSLVAGGNTEAFFGQGTRLTVV.

This chain links TRBV7-2 with TRBJ2-5; TRBD2 matches at 10 bases. With 5 bases clipped from V and 3 bases from J, the junction kept 9 bases outside the gene matches. The CDR3 totals 16 residues. Germline values: CDR1 SGHTA, CDR2 FQGNSA. In nucleotides, the CDR3 is TGTGCCAGCAGCCCGGGACTAGCGCTTCGGGAAGAGACCCAGTACTTC. Protein sequence: CASSPGLALREETQYF.

This clone was seen only once. The gene calls are TRBV19 and TRBJ2-3; 10 bases line up with TRBD2. There are 17 residues in the CDR3. Per the germline V gene, CDR1 is LNHDA and CDR2 is SQIVND (reference sequence). V lost 5 bases, J lost 5 bases, and 13 bases stayed unmatched. The CDR3 here is CASSSRPSGRGKDTQYF. The CDR3 DNA reads as TGTGCCAGTAGTTCCCGTCCTAGCGGGAGAGGGAAAGATACGCAGTATTTT.

The chain is built from TRBV28 and TRBJ2-5; unclear D gene. Germline CDR1 MDHEN, CDR2 SYDVKM. Trimming took off 3 bases at V and 5 bases at J, with 7 bases between the two ends. The CDR3 covers 12 residues. The CDR3 sequence: CASSFQWETQYF. The CDR3 DNA sequence: TGTGCCAGCAGTTTCCAATGGGAGACCCAGTACTTC.

This chain connects TRBV7-6 to TRBJ1-6; D unresolved. V gave up 4 bases and J gave up 6 bases, with 13 bases separating them. The germline gives CDR1 SGHVS, CDR2 FNYEAQ. The CDR3 has 15 amino acids. The CDR3 bases are TGTGCCAGCAGCTCCCTCGGAGGAGGTAATTCACCCCTCCACTTT. Its translation: CASSSLGGGNSPLHF.

The chain recombines TRBV7-8 with TRBJ2-2, with 9 bases fitting TRBD2. Trimming removed 6 bases from V and 5 bases from J; junction bases left unmatched: 10. The CDR3 consists of 16 residues. CDR1 SGHVS and CDR2 FQNEAQ come from the germline V gene. This CDR3 reads CASRGRLAGITGELFF. CDR3 coding DNA: TGTGCCAGCAGAGGAAGGCTAGCGGGAATAACCGGGGAGCTGTTTTTT.

This chain joins TRBV10-2 and TRBJ1-5; D uncertain. Germline CDR1 WSHSY, CDR2 SAAADI. This CDR3 has 15 residues. Trimming cost V 6 bases and J 7 bases, with 19 bases left between them. The CDR3 sequence is CASRKSGVPGQPQHF. The CDR3 nucleotides read TGCGCCAGCAGGAAGAGCGGGGTACCCGGCCAGCCCCAGCATTTT.

This clone turned up a few times. The chain couples TRBV7-9 to TRBJ2-4, with D perhaps matching TRBD2 (5 bases). Trimming removed 5 bases from V and 4 bases from J, with 12 bases in between. The CDR3 consists of 14 residues. Germline CDR1 and CDR2: SEHNR and FQNEAQ (reference sequence). CDR3 nucleotides: TGTGCCAGCAGCGAGGAGGCCGGAAAAAACATTCAGTACTTC. Its protein is CASSEEAGKNIQYF.

This chain joins TRBV27 and TRBJ2-4; 8 nucleotides match TRBD2. The V and J ends lost 0 bases and 7 bases, in that order; junction bases with no gene match: 8. CDR1 and CDR2 (germline): MNHEY, SMNVEV (reference sequence). CDR3 size: 16 residues. The CDR3 spells CASSLSRGAGANIQYF. CDR3 bases: TGTGCCAGCAGTTTATCCCGGGGAGCGGGAGCGAACATTCAGTACTTC.

This clone was seen just once. The genes are TRBV4-1 and TRBJ2-1; D gene uncertain. The germline V gene has CDR1 MGHRA and CDR2 YSYEKL. The CDR3 covers 11 residues. V was cut by 3 bases and J by 3 bases, with 0 bases left in between. The CDR3 nucleotides read TGCGCCAGCAGCCACTACAATGAGCAGTTCTTC. It is translated as CASSHYNEQFF.

V usage is TRBV6-1 and J usage is TRBJ1-1; TRBD1 aligns across 10 bases. The ends lost 4 bases at V and 1 base at J; junction bases unmatched: 3. The CDR3 is made up of 15 amino acids. Germline assignment: CDR1 MNHNS and CDR2 SASEGT. In nucleotides, the CDR3 is TGTGCCAGCAGTGGACAGGGGGCCGGGAACACTGAAGCTTTCTTT. Protein: CASSGQGAGNTEAFF.

This chain links TRBV5-5 with TRBJ1-5; no reliable D call. This CDR3 comprises 13 residues. Per the germline V gene, CDR1 is SGHKS and CDR2 is YYEKEE (reference sequence). Between the trimmed V and J ends, which lost 5 bases and 9 bases, there was a span of 15 bases. The DNA for the CDR3 is TGTGCCAGCAGGACCGGGTTGGCCGGGCCCCAGCATTTT. This sequence encodes CASRTGLAGPQHF. The complete variable domain, with remaining parts taken from reference TRBV5-5 and TRBJ1-5, reads DAGVTQSPTHLIKTRGQQVTLRCSPISGHKSVSWYQQVLGQGPQFIFQYYEKEERGRGNFPDRFSARQFPNYSSELNVNALLLGDSALYLCASRTGLAGPQHFGDGTRLSIL.

The genes are TRBV5-1 and TRBJ2-5; 11 positions match TRBD2. The trim removed 4 bases at V and 3 bases at J, leaving 5 bases unmatched. The length of the CDR3 is 15 residues. CDR1 is SGHRS and CDR2 is YFSETQ in the germline V gene. The DNA for the CDR3 is TGCGCCAGCAGCCGCCGACTAGCGGGGAAAGAGACCCAGTACTTC. Protein sequence: CASSRRLAGKETQYF.

With regard to this clone: At one end, the junction sequence differs from germline, possibly due to a read error. The chain uses TRBV30 and TRBJ1-2, with TRBD1 matching over 7 bases. The CDR3 extends over 11 amino acids. The V gene's germline CDR1 is GTSNPN and CDR2 SVGIG (reference sequence). In DNA form, the CDR3 reads TGTGTCTGGAGCGGCGGGACAGCCATATCCTTC. Translated, it gives CVWSGGTAISF.